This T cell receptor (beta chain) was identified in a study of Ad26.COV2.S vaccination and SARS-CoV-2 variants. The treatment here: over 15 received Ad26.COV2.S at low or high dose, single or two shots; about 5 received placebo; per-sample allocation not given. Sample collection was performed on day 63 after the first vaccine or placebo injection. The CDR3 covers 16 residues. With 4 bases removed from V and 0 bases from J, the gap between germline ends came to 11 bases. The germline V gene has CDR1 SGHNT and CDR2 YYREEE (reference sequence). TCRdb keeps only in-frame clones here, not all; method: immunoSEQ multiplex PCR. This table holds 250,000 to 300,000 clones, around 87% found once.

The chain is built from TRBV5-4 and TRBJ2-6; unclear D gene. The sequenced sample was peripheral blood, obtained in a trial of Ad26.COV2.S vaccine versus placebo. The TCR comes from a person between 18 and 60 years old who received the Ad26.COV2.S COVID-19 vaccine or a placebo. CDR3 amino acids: CASSPLRNSGANVLTF. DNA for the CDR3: TGTGCCAGCAGCCCCCTCAGAAACTCTGGGGCCAACGTCCTGACTTTC.